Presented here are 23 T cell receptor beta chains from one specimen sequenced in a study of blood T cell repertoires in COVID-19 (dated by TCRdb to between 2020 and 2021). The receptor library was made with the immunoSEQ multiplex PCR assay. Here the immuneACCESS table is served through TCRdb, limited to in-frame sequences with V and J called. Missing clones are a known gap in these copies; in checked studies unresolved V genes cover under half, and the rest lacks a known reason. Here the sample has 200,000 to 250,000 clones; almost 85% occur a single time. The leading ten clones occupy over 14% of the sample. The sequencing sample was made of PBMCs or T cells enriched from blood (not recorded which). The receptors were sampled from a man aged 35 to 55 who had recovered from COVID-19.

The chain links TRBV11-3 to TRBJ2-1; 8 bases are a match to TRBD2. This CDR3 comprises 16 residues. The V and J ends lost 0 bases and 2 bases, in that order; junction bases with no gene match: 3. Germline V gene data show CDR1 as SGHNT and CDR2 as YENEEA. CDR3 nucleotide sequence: TGTGCCAGCAGCTTAGATTCACTAGCGGCCTACAATGAGCAGTTCTTC. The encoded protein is CASSLDSLAAYNEQFF.

CDR3 sequence: CASSVSWGENTIYF. The CDR3 nucleotides read TGTGCCAGCAGCGTTTCGTGGGGAGAAAACACCATATATTTT. The chain recombines TRBV9 with TRBJ1-3, with no clear D. In germline, CDR1 is SGDLS, CDR2 YYNGEE. The length of the CDR3 is 14 residues. V lost 2 bases and J lost 6, with 12 bases in between. The full variable domain, in which reference TRBV9 and TRBJ1-3 provide the parts outside the CDR3, is DSGVTQTPKHLITATGQRVTLRCSPRSGDLSVYWYQQSLDQGLQFLIQYYNGEERAKGNILERFSAQQFPDLHSELNLSSLELGDSALYFCASSVSWGENTIYFGEGSWLTVV.

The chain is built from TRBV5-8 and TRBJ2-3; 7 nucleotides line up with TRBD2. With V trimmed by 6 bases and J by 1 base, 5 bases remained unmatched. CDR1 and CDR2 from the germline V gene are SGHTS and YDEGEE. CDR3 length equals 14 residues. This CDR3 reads CASTERGRTDTQYF. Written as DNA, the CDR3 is TGTGCCAGCACAGAGCGGGGCCGCACAGATACGCAGTATTTT. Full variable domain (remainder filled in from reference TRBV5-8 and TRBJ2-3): EAGVTQSPTHLIKTRGQQATLRCSPISGHTSVYWYQQALGLGLQFLLWYDEGEERNRGNFPPRFSGRQFPNYSSELNVNALELEDSALYLCASTERGRTDTQYFGPGTRLTVL.

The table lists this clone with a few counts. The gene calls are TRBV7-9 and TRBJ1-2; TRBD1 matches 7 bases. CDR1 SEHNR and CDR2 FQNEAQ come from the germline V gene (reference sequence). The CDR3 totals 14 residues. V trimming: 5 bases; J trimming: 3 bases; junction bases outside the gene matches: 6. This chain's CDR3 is CASSERDSHYGYTF. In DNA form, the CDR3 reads TGTGCCAGCAGCGAAAGGGACAGCCACTATGGCTACACCTTC.

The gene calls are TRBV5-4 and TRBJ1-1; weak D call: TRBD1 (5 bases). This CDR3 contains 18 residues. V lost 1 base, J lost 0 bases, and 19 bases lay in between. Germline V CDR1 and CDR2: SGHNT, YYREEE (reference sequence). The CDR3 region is CASSLNQNAGGVNTEAFF. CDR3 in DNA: TGTGCCAGCAGCTTGAATCAAAATGCCGGGGGAGTGAACACTGAAGCTTTCTTT. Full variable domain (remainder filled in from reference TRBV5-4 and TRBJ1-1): ETGVTQSPTHLIKTRGQQVTLRCSSQSGHNTVSWYQQALGQGPQFIFQYYREEENGRGNFPPRFSGLQFPNYSSELNVNALELDDSALYLCASSLNQNAGGVNTEAFFGQGTRLTVV.

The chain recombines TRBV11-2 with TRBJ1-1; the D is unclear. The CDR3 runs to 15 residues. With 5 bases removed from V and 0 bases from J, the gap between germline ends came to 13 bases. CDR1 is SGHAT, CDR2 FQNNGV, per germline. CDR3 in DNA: TGTGCCAGCAGCCTCCAGGCGGGGATGAACACTGAAGCTTTCTTT. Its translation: CASSLQAGMNTEAFF.

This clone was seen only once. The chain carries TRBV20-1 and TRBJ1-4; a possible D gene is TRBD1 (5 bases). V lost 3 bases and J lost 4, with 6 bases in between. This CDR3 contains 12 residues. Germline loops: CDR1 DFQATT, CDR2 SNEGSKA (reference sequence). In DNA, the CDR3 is TGCAGTGCTAGTAGGGGTAATGAAAAACTGTTTTTT. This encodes CSASRGNEKLFF.

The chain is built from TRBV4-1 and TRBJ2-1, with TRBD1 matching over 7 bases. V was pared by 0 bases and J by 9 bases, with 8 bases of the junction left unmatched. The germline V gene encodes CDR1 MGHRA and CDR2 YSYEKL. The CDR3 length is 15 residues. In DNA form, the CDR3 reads TGCGCCAGCAGCCAAGAAGGGGGCCCCTATTTTGAGCAGTTCTTC. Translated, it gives CASSQEGGPYFEQFF.

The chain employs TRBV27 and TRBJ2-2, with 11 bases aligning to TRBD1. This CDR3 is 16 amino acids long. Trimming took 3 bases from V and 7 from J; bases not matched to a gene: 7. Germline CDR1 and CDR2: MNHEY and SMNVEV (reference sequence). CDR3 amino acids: CASSFIGQGANGELFF. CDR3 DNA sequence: TGTGCCAGCAGTTTTATAGGACAGGGGGCTAACGGGGAGCTGTTTTTT.

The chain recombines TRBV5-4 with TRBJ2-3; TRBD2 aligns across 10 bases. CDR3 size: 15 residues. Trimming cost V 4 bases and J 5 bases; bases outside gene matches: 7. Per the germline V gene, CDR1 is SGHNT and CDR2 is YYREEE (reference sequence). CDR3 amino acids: CASSPLAGVGDTQYF. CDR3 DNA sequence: TGTGCCAGCAGCCCCCTAGCGGGAGTAGGAGATACGCAGTATTTT. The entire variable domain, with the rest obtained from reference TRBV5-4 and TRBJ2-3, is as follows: ETGVTQSPTHLIKTRGQQVTLRCSSQSGHNTVSWYQQALGQGPQFIFQYYREEENGRGNFPPRFSGLQFPNYSSELNVNALELDDSALYLCASSPLAGVGDTQYFGPGTRLTVL.

The CDR3 sequence: CASSYHGRDRGAFF. CDR3 DNA sequence: TGTGCCAGCAGTTACCACGGCCGGGACAGAGGGGCTTTCTTT. The V gene is TRBV6-5, the J gene TRBJ1-1, with TRBD1 matching 7 bases. CDR3 length equals 14 residues. The V and J ends lost 2 bases and 11 bases, in that order; junction bases with no gene match: 11. In germline, CDR1 is MNHEY, CDR2 SVGAGI.

The CDR3 sequence is CASRTGFEGAFF. The CDR3 DNA is TGTGCCAGCAGGACAGGGTTTGAGGGGGCTTTCTTT. The V call is TRBV28, the J call TRBJ1-1; 7 bases map to TRBD1. CDR1 and CDR2 from the germline V gene are MDHEN and SYDVKM. The CDR3 sequence is 12 residues long. V was clipped by 6 bases and J by 11 bases; unmatched bases: 9.

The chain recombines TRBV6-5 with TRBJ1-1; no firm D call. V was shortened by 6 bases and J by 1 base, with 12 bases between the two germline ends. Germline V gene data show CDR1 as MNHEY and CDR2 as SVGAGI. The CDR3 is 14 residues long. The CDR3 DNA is TGTGCCAGCAGCGTATTCCCAGGGAACACTGAAGCTTTCTTT. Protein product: CASSVFPGNTEAFF.

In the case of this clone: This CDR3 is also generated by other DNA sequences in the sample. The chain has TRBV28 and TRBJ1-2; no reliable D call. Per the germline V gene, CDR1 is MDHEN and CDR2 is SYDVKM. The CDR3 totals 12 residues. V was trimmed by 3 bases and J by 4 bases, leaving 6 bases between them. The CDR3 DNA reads TGTGCCAGCAGTTTGAGAGGCTATGGCTACACCTTC. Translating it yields CASSLRGYGYTF.

CDR3 nucleotide sequence: TGCAGCGTTGCGTGGCACAGGGTCGACGAGCAGTACTTC. It encodes CSVAWHRVDEQYF. This chain connects TRBV29-1 to TRBJ2-7, with a possible D match to TRBD1 (6 bases). There are 13 residues in the CDR3. Deletions cut 4 bases from V and 5 bases from J, with 15 bases between. Germline V gene data show CDR1 as SQVTM and CDR2 as ANQGSEA.

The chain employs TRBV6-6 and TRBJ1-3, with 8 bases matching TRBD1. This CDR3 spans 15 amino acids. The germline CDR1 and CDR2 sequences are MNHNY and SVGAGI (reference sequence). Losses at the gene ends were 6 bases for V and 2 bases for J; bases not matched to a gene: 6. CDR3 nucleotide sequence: TGTGCCAGCAGCCGACAGGGGCAGACTGGAAACACCATATATTTT. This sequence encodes CASSRQGQTGNTIYF.

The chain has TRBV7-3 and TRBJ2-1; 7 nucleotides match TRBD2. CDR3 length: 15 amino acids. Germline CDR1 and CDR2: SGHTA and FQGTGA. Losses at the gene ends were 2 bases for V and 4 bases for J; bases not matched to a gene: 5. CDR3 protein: CASSLELAEYNEQFF. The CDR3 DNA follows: TGTGCCAGCAGCTTAGAGCTAGCGGAATACAATGAGCAGTTCTTC. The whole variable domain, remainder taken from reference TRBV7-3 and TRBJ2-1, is GAGVSQTPSNKVTEKGKYVELRCDPISGHTALYWYRQSLGQGPEFLIYFQGTGAADDSGLPNDRFFAVRPEGSVSTLKIQRTERGDSAVYLCASSLELAEYNEQFFGPGTRLTVL.

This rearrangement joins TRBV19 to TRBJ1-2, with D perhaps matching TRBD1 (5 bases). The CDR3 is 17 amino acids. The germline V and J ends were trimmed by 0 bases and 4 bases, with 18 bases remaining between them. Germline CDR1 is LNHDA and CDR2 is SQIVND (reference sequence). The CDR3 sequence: CASSIDKSLGGAYGYTF. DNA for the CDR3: TGTGCCAGTAGTATAGATAAGAGCCTCGGGGGAGCCTATGGCTACACCTTC.

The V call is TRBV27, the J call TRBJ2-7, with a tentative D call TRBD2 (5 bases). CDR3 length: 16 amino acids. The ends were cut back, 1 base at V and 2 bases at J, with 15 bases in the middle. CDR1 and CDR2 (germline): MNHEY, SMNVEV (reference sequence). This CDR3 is CASSLYLGLAPYEQYF. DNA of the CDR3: TGTGCCAGCAGTTTATACCTAGGTCTAGCCCCCTACGAGCAGTACTTC.

This CDR3 reads CASSDGLASYEQYF. The CDR3 DNA reads as TGTGCCAGCAGTGACGGACTAGCCTCCTACGAGCAGTACTTC. V is TRBV6-4 and J is TRBJ2-7; 8 nucleotides align to TRBD2. The CDR3 runs 14 residues. Germline lookup yields CDR1 MRHNA and CDR2 SNTAGT. V shed 2 bases and J 0 bases; nucleotides not matched to a gene: 0.

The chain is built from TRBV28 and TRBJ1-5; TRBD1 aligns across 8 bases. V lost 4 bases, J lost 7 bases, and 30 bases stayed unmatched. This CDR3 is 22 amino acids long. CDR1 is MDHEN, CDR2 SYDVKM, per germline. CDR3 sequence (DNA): TGTGCCAGCAGTTCTTCCTTCAGAGGGCAATTTACGCGGACAGGGTCAAAACAGCCCCAGCATTTT. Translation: CASSSSFRGQFTRTGSKQPQHF.

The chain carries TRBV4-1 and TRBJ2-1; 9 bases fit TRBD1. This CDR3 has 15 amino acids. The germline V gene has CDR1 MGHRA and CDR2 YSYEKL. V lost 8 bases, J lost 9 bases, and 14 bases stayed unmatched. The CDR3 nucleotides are TGCGCCAGCGACGACTCCGGGACAGGGTTTTCTGAGCAGTTCTTC. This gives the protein CASDDSGTGFSEQFF.

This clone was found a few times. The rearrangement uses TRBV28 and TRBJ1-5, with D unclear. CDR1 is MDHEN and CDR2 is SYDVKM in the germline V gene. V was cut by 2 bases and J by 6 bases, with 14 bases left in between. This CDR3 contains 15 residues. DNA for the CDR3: TGTGCCAGCAGTTTACCCCTAGGTCCCGGTCAGCCCCAGCATTTT. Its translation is CASSLPLGPGQPQHF.